In its sample, the clone carrying this TCR beta chain was seen many times. What it binds is unknown. Before thyroid surgery, none of the patients had received any treatment. The data stem from a study of metastatic and nonmetastatic thyroid tumors. Study background: Repertoire comparisons spanned blood and tumor or nodule tissue from malignant and benign thyroid patients. Notes on the study in general: According to reports, the diversity of TCR beta was significantly higher in malignant thyroid tumors than in benign nodules, and this held in both blood and tumor samples.

Trimming removed 1 base at V and 4 bases at J, with 10 bases between. The CDR3 is 14 amino acids. Germline values: CDR1 MDHEN, CDR2 SYDVKM. In the authors' workflow: The study took CDR3 differences across clinicopathological groups and made a distant-metastasis classifier for papillary thyroid cancer from them. TCRdb re-called clones via MiXCR from the PCR reads. TCRdb, rather than the study authors, made the V and J calls. The table records 60,000 to 85,000 clones, 15% to 20% of them present only once. Material for sequencing was blood. The TCR originated in a female donor with papillary thyroid cancer or a benign thyroid nodule (not recorded which). Some clones in this sample may be carry-over from other donors' samples. J is TRBJ1-2 and V is TRBV28, with D maybe TRBD1 (6 bases). CDR3 loop: CASSLSGGGYGYTF. CDR3 coding DNA: TGTGCCAGCAGTTTATCGGGGGGCGGCTATGGCTACACCTTC.